This entry features one T cell receptor beta chain sequence. This sample was taken from a study of shared clonotypes between healthy human individuals. The method was immunoSEQ multiplex PCR; TCRdb's version includes in-frame clones alone and lacks a portion of them. Seen here are roughly 1,500,000 clones, nearly 99% observed once, and the top ten hold about 0.42%. V was clipped by 3 bases and J by 5 bases, with 10 bases between them. CDR1 is LNHDA, CDR2 SQIVND, per germline (reference sequence). This CDR3 comprises 13 residues. Recent vaccinations or acute infections were absent in the healthy HIV-negative adult donors.

This chain connects TRBV19 to TRBJ1-1; D unresolved. The sequenced sample consisted of naive CD4+ T cells sorted from blood. Subset here: CD45RA+ positively selected. This receptor was identified in a young man in good health. The CDR3 is CASSIDQKTEAFF. The DNA of the CDR3 is TGTGCCAGTAGTATCGACCAGAAAACTGAAGCTTTCTTT.